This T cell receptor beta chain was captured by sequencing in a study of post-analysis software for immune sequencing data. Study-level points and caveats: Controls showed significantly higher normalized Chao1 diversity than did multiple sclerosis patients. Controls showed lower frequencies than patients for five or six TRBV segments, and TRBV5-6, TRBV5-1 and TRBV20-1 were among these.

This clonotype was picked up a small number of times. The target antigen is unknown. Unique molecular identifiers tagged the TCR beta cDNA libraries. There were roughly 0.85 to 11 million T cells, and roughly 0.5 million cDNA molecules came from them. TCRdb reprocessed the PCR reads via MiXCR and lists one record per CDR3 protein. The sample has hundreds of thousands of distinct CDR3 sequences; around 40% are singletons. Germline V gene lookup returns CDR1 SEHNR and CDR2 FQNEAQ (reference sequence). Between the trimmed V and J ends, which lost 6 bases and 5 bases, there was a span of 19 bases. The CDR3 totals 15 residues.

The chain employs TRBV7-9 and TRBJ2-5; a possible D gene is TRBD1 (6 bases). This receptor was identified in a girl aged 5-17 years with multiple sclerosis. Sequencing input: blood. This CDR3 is CASSFIQGRGETQYF. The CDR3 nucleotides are TGTGCCAGCAGTTTCATTCAGGGGAGAGGGGAGACCCAGTACTTC. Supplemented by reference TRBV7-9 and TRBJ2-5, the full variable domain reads DTGVSQNPRHKITKRGQNVTFRCDPISEHNRLYWYRQTLGQGPEFLTYFQNEAQLEKSRLLSDRFSAERPKGSFSTLEIQRTEQGDSAMYLCASSFIQGRGETQYFGPGTRLLVL.